This TCR beta chain was obtained from a study of identical twins. One entry per CDR3 protein, called by TCRdb with MiXCR from the 5' RACE reads. The repertoire has hundreds of thousands of distinct CDR3 sequences, 20% to 25% of them found once; the top ten carry around 4.4%. V trimming: 3 bases; J trimming: 2 bases; junction bases outside the gene matches: 6. The CDR3 spans 16 residues. Germline V lookup: CDR1 SEHNR, CDR2 FQNEAQ (reference sequence). The sample was also reused in another study, on T cells expressing NK-cell markers.

Sequencing was carried out using PBMCs. The receptor was isolated from a woman aged 18 to 35 in good health. The chain couples TRBV7-9 to TRBJ2-2; TRBD2 aligns across 7 bases. In DNA, the CDR3 is TGTGCCAGCAGCTTCAGGGAGGGACCAAACACCGGGGAGCTGTTTTTT. It specifies CASSFREGPNTGELFF.